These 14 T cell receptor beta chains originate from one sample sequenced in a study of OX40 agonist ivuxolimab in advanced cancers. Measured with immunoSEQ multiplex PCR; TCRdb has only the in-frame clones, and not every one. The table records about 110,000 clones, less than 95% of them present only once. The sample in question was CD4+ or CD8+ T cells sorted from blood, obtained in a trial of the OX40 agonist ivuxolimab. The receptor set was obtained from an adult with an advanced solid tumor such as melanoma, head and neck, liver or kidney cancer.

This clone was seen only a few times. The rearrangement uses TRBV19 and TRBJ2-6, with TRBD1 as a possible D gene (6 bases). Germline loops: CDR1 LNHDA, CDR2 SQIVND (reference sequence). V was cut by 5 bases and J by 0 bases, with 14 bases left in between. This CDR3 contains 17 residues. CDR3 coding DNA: TGTGCCAGTAGTCACCAGGGGCAAAACTCTGGGGCCAACGTCCTGACTTTC. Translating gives CASSHQGQNSGANVLTF.

As DNA, the CDR3 is TGTGCCAGCAGTGCCTTTACTAGCGGAACAAACACCGGGGAGCTGTTTTTT. Its translation is CASSAFTSGTNTGELFF. The chain couples TRBV6-1 to TRBJ2-2; 8 nucleotides match TRBD2. The CDR3 totals 17 residues. The J segment lost 2 bases and the V segment lost 4 bases, leaving 9 bases of the junction unmatched. CDR1 and CDR2 from the germline V gene are MNHNS and SASEGT.

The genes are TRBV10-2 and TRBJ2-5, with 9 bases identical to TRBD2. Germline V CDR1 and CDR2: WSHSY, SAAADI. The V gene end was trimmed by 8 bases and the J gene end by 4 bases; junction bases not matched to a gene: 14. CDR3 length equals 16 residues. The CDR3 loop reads CASGWPSGAGGETQYF. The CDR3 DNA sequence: TGCGCCAGCGGATGGCCTAGCGGGGCCGGGGGAGAGACCCAGTACTTC.

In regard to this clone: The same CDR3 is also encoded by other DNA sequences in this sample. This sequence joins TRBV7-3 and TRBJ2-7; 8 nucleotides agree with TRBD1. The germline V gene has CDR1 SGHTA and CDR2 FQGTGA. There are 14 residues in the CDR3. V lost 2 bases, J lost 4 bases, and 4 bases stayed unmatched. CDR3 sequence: CASSLGQGQYEQYF. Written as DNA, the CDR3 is TGTGCCAGCAGCTTAGGACAGGGACAGTACGAGCAGTACTTC.

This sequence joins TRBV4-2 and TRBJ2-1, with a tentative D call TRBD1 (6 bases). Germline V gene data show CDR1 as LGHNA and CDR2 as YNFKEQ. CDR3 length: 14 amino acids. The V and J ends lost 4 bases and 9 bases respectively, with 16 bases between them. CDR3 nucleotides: TGTGCCAGCAGCCGTGGGACACCCGACGTTGAGCAGTTCTTC. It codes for CASSRGTPDVEQFF.

The CDR3 is CASSQTGDGGETQYF. The CDR3 DNA reads as TGCGCCAGCAGCCAGACAGGGGATGGCGGAGAGACCCAGTACTTC. The chain joins TRBV5-1 to TRBJ2-5; 8 bases agree with TRBD1. CDR3 length: 15 amino acids. Germline loops: CDR1 SGHRS, CDR2 YFSETQ. The ends lost 4 bases at V and 4 bases at J; junction bases unmatched: 9.

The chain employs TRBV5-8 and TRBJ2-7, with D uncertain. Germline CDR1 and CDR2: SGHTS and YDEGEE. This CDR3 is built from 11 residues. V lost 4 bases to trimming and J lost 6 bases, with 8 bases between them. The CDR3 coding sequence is TGTGCCAGCAGCGGGCTGGCCGAGCAGTACTTC. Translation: CASSGLAEQYF.

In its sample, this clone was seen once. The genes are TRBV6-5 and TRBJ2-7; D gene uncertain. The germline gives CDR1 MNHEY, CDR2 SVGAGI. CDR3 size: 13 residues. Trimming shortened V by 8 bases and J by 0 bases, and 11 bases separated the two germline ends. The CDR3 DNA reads TGTGCCAGCGGGTACTCGAGCTCCTACGAGCAGTACTTC. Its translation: CASGYSSSYEQYF.

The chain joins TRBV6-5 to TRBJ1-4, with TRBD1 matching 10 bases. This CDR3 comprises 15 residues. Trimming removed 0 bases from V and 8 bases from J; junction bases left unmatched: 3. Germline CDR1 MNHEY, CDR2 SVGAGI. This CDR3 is CASSYSGTGVEKLFF. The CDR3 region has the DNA TGTGCCAGCAGTTACTCGGGGACAGGGGTCGAAAAACTGTTTTTT.

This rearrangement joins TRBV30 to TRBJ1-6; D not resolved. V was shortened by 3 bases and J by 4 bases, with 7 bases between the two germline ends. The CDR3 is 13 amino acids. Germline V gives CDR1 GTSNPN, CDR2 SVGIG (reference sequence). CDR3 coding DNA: TGTGCCTGGAGCCCAGGTTATAATTCACCCCTCCACTTT. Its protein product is CAWSPGYNSPLHF.

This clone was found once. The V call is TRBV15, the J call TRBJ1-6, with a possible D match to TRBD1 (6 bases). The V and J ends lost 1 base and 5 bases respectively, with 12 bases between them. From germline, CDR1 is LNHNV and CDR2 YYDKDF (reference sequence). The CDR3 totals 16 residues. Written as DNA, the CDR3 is TGTGCCACCAGCAGAGCCGGGGGCGGAAATAATTCACCCCTCCACTTT. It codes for CATSRAGGGNNSPLHF.

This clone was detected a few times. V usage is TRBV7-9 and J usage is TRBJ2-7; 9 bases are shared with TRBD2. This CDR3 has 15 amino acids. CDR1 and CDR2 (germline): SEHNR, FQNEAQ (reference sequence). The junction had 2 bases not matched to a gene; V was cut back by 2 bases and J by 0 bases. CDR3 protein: CASSLSSGVSYEQYF. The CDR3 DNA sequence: TGTGCCAGCAGCTTATCTAGCGGGGTCTCCTACGAGCAGTACTTC.

The CDR3 spells CASSADRDLDHTIYF. Here the CDR3 DNA reads TGTGCCAGCAGTGCAGACCGGGACCTGGACCACACCATATATTTT. The V call is TRBV6-1, the J call TRBJ1-3; a possible D gene is TRBD1 (5 bases). Trimming left V 4 bases short and J 8 bases short, with 18 bases between. The CDR3 consists of 15 residues. Looked up from germline, CDR1 is MNHNS and CDR2 is SASEGT.

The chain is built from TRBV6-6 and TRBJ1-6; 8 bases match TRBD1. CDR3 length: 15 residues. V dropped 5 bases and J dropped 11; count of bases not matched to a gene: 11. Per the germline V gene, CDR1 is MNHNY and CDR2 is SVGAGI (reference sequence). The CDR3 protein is CASSGRDRIFPPLHF. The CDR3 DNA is TGTGCCAGCAGTGGAAGGGACAGGATTTTTCCACCCCTCCACTTT.